Below, 19 T cell receptor beta chains from the same sample are listed, as sequenced in a study of cytomegalovirus exposure and HLA in healthy donors. Researchers ran the PCR with 60 Vbeta and 13 Jbeta primers. Method: immunoSEQ multiplex PCR; TCRdb's copy keeps in-frame clones and lacks some. The sample shows some 130,000 clones, around 75% of them seen only once. Sequencing was carried out using PBMCs. The source of these receptors is a man aged 35 to 55 in good health and CMV-seronegative.

The gene calls are TRBV5-1 and TRBJ2-7; 13 nucleotides agree with TRBD2. CDR1 is SGHRS and CDR2 is YFSETQ in the germline V gene. There are 19 residues in the CDR3. The J segment lost 3 bases and the V segment lost 1 base, leaving 13 bases of the junction unmatched. The CDR3 loop reads CASSLRSGGTSGISYEQYF. In DNA, the CDR3 is TGCGCCAGCAGCTTGCGGAGTGGCGGGACTAGCGGGATTAGCTACGAGCAGTACTTC.

J is TRBJ1-5 and V is TRBV5-1; 7 bases are a match to TRBD1. The CDR3 is 14 amino acids. Germline loops: CDR1 SGHRS, CDR2 YFSETQ. Trimming took 0 bases from V and 5 from J; bases not matched to a gene: 2. The CDR3 bases are TGCGCCAGCAGCTTGGTTCAGGGGGATCAGCCCCAGCATTTT. Translated: CASSLVQGDQPQHF.

The rearrangement uses TRBV18 and TRBJ2-1; 8 nucleotides align to TRBD2. V shed 3 bases and J 7 bases; nucleotides not matched to a gene: 17. The CDR3 has 18 residues. The V gene's germline CDR1 is KGHSH and CDR2 LQKENI. CDR3 amino acids: CASSPWLKSGLEANEQFF. CDR3 nucleotide sequence: TGTGCCAGCTCACCGTGGCTAAAGTCGGGACTAGAGGCGAATGAGCAGTTCTTC.

This clone counts as medium-sized. Within the sample, other DNA sequences also encode this same CDR3. CDR3 DNA: TGCGCCAGCAGCCAAGGTCAGGGCTCTGGGGCCAACGTCCTGACTTTC. This encodes CASSQGQGSGANVLTF. The chain uses TRBV4-3 and TRBJ2-6; tentative D call: TRBD1 (5 bases). The CDR3 is 16 residues long. The germline V gene has CDR1 LGHNA and CDR2 YSLEER. V lost 1 base to trimming and J lost 0 bases, with 7 bases between them.

J is TRBJ2-1 and V is TRBV27; D unresolved. V was pared by 9 bases and J by 0 bases, with 6 bases between. The CDR3 consists of 12 residues. Germline loops: CDR1 MNHEY, CDR2 SMNVEV (reference sequence). As DNA, the CDR3 is TGTGCCAGTGCTAGCTCCTACAATGAGCAGTTCTTC. The encoded protein is CASASSYNEQFF.

The chain employs TRBV30 and TRBJ2-7, with 7 positions matching TRBD1. Germline loops: CDR1 GTSNPN, CDR2 SVGIG (reference sequence). This CDR3 contains 13 residues. The CDR3 protein is CATGRDSSYEQYF. Here the CDR3 DNA reads TGTGCTACCGGACGGGACAGCTCCTACGAGCAGTACTTC.

The V call is TRBV27, the J call TRBJ2-3; D gene ambiguous. The ends were cut back, 8 bases at V and 5 bases at J, with 14 bases in the middle. CDR1 is MNHEY, CDR2 SMNVEV, per germline (reference sequence). The CDR3 is 13 amino acids. In DNA form, the CDR3 reads TGTGCCAGCCGCCCCCCCAGTGTAGATACGCAGTATTTT. Its protein is CASRPPSVDTQYF.

There are a few counts of this clone. V gene TRBV6-6 combines with J gene TRBJ1-5; a weak D match, TRBD1 (6 bases). Germline V gives CDR1 MNHNY, CDR2 SVGAGI (reference sequence). This CDR3 contains 13 residues. V dropped 0 bases and J dropped 8 bases, with 8 bases sitting between them. The CDR3 DNA reads as TGTGCCAGCAGTTACTCGAAGGGGGAGCCCCAGCATTTT. Its translation is CASSYSKGEPQHF.

This clone showed up just a few times. The DNA for the CDR3 is TGTGCCAGCAGTGAATCCGGGGGACTAAGGGGTGAAAAACTGTTTTTT. This sequence encodes CASSESGGLRGEKLFF. The J gene is TRBJ1-4, the V gene TRBV25-1; maybe TRBD1 (5 bases). Germline V CDR1 and CDR2: MGHDK, SYGVNS. V gave up 1 base and J gave up 7 bases, with 16 bases separating them. The CDR3 has 16 residues. Together with reference TRBV25-1 and TRBJ1-4, the CDR3 gives the full variable domain: EADIYQTPRYLVIGTGKKITLECSQTMGHDKMYWYQQDPGMELHLIHYSYGVNSTEKGDLSSESTVSRIRTEHFPLTLESARPSHTSQYLCASSESGGLRGEKLFFGSGTQLSVL.

CDR3 protein: CASRPTGEWTEAFF. CDR3 nucleotide sequence: TGCGCCAGCAGACCTACAGGGGAATGGACTGAAGCTTTCTTT. V usage is TRBV5-1 and J usage is TRBJ1-1, with 7 bases identical to TRBD1. The V gene end was trimmed by 5 bases and the J gene end by 5 bases; junction bases not matched to a gene: 9. CDR3 length equals 14 residues. Germline V gives CDR1 SGHRS, CDR2 YFSETQ.

About this clone: At the DNA level, this CDR3 is encoded by other sequences in the same sample as well. The chain has TRBV2 and TRBJ2-7; TRBD1 matches at 7 bases. The CDR3 runs 12 residues. The trim removed 6 bases at V and 2 bases at J, leaving 1 base unmatched. CDR1 SNHLY and CDR2 FYNNEI come from the germline V gene. The CDR3: CASRGGPYEQYF. CDR3 coding DNA: TGTGCCAGCAGAGGGGGCCCCTACGAGCAGTACTTC.

This clone was seen only once. This CDR3 is also generated by other DNA sequences in the sample. The chain links TRBV5-1 to TRBJ2-2; D might be TRBD2 (5 bases). The germline CDR1 and CDR2 sequences are SGHRS and YFSETQ. Trimming stripped 3 bases from V and 5 bases from J, with 11 bases between. The CDR3 sequence is 14 residues long. In DNA, the CDR3 is TGCGCCAGCAGCTACGGGGTGGGAACCGGGGAGCTGTTTTTT. It specifies CASSYGVGTGELFF.

This clone appeared a few times. CDR3 protein: CASSTTGARNQPQHF. The DNA of the CDR3 is TGTGCCAGTAGTACGACAGGGGCCCGTAATCAGCCCCAGCATTTT. V and J are TRBV19 and TRBJ1-5; 8 nucleotides agree with TRBD1. After removal of 4 bases from V and 4 bases from J, the junction contained 6 bases not matched to a gene. The CDR3 spans 15 residues. Germline CDR1 is LNHDA and CDR2 is SQIVND (reference sequence).

V usage is TRBV18 and J usage is TRBJ2-3; TRBD1 aligns across 7 bases. This CDR3 comprises 15 residues. Trimming cost V 0 bases and J 1 base; bases outside gene matches: 1. Looked up from germline, CDR1 is KGHSH and CDR2 is LQKENI. CDR3 nucleotides: TGTGCCAGCTCACCACCGGGACAGCGCACAGATACGCAGTATTTT. Translated: CASSPPGQRTDTQYF.

Points on this clone: This same CDR3 is encoded by further DNA sequences in the sample. The V gene is TRBV5-1, the J gene TRBJ1-1; D unresolved. Germline lookup yields CDR1 SGHRS and CDR2 YFSETQ. The CDR3 covers 15 residues. The V end lost 0 bases, the J end lost 0 bases, and 9 bases lay between the germline ends. The CDR3 DNA is TGCGCCAGCAGCTTGGCTCCAGGCTTGAACACTGAAGCTTTCTTT. As protein: CASSLAPGLNTEAFF.

The rearrangement links TRBV7-3 to TRBJ2-1; D gene unclear. The germline V gene has CDR1 SGHTA and CDR2 FQGTGA. V was clipped by 0 bases and J by 7 bases, with 10 bases between them. The CDR3 consists of 14 residues. The CDR3 spells CASSLTTTRNEQFF. CDR3 coding DNA: TGTGCCAGCAGCTTAACAACAACCAGGAATGAGCAGTTCTTC.

This clone was observed a handful of times. V and J are TRBV7-2 and TRBJ2-7; 9 bases are a match to TRBD2. V was pared by 6 bases and J by 3 bases, with 6 bases of the junction left unmatched. CDR3 length equals 14 residues. In germline, CDR1 is SGHTA, CDR2 FQGNSA. CDR3 nucleotides: TGTGCCAGCAGAACCATTAGCGGGAGCTACGAGCAGTACTTC. Its protein is CASRTISGSYEQYF.

The sample holds a few counts of this clone. The chain combines TRBV2 with TRBJ1-6; D not resolved. The CDR3 has 16 residues. The germline V gene has CDR1 SNHLY and CDR2 FYNNEI. Trimming took off 6 bases at V and 7 bases at J, with 19 bases between the two ends. The CDR3 DNA is TGTGCCAGCAGCCCTCCCCCGCAGCGGGTCAATTCACCCCTCCACTTT. Its protein is CASSPPPQRVNSPLHF.

The chain couples TRBV9 to TRBJ1-5; D possibly corresponds to TRBD1 (5 bases). CDR3 length: 16 amino acids. Germline V lookup: CDR1 SGDLS, CDR2 YYNGEE. V lost 4 bases and J lost 8, with 22 bases in between. CDR3 in amino acids: CASSPREGGVGEPQHF. CDR3 DNA sequence: TGTGCCAGCAGCCCCCGGGAGGGAGGGGTCGGGGAGCCCCAGCATTTT.